This T cell receptor (beta chain) was sequenced during a study of TIL therapy for anti-PD-1-resistant metastatic lung cancer. Study at large: Progressing patients received lymphodepletion, expanded TIL infusion and IL-2.

This sample's time point: pre-treatment sample, taken before nivolumab and TIL therapy. This was the immunoSEQ v3 assay. Sequencing used immunoSEQ multiplex PCR; TCRdb keeps in-frame clones, though not all of them. The sample shows some 45,000 clones, approximately 83% of them seen only once. Sample: blood, taken at baseline. This receptor was obtained from a person between 25 and 80 years old with non-small cell lung cancer.

CDR3 nucleotides: TGTGCCAGCAGCGTAGAGGCTAGCAGAGAGACCCAGTACTTC. This codes for CASSVEASRETQYF. The gene calls are TRBV9 and TRBJ2-5; D perhaps matches TRBD2 (5 bases). The CDR3 loop spans 14 amino acids. Germline CDR1 reads SGDLS; CDR2 reads YYNGEE. V was shortened by 0 bases and J by 4 bases, with 10 bases between the two germline ends.